Below are 27 T cell receptor beta chains sequenced from a single sample in a study of T cells in narcolepsy. Profiled with immunoSEQ multiplex PCR; TCRdb holds only in-frame clones, not every one. This table has tens of thousands of clones, around 85% appearing once. Sequenced: CD45RA- memory CD4+ T cells from PBMCs. These receptor sequences come from a human donor with narcolepsy.

V and J are TRBV4-3 and TRBJ1-2; D unclear. Germline CDR1 LGHNA, CDR2 YSLEER. V was trimmed by 0 bases and J by 2 bases, leaving 7 bases between them. This CDR3 is 14 amino acids long. The CDR3, as DNA: TGCGCCAGCAGCCAAGAAGTGGGGAACTATGGCTACACCTTC. Its translation: CASSQEVGNYGYTF.

V usage is TRBV9 and J usage is TRBJ1-5, with a weak D call TRBD1 (5 bases). Trimming left V 3 bases short and J 0 bases short, with 10 bases between. CDR3 length: 15 amino acids. The germline CDR1 and CDR2 sequences are SGDLS and YYNGEE. CDR3 in DNA: TGTGCCAGCAGCGCGGACACCTATAGCAATCAGCCCCAGCATTTT. Translation: CASSADTYSNQPQHF.

The chain carries TRBV6-6 and TRBJ1-6; possible D gene TRBD1, 5 bases. Trimming removed 2 bases at V and 8 bases at J, with 16 bases between. CDR3 length: 16 residues. Per the germline V gene, CDR1 is MNHNY and CDR2 is SVGAGI (reference sequence). The CDR3 nucleotides are TGTGCCAGCAGTTACGACAGAGACCAGGCGTATTCACCCCTCCACTTT. This gives the protein CASSYDRDQAYSPLHF.

This clone was counted a single time. J is TRBJ2-7 and V is TRBV29-1, with unresolved D. Germline lookup yields CDR1 SQVTM and CDR2 ANQGSEA. The CDR3 extends over 14 amino acids. The V gene lost 2 bases and the J gene lost 7 bases, with 18 bases spanning the gap. CDR3 nucleotides: TGCAGCGTTGAAAAGGTATCGTACCGGAGTGAGCAGTACTTC. Amino acid sequence: CSVEKVSYRSEQYF.

The rearrangement joins TRBV10-3 to TRBJ2-2; D is unresolved. The germline V and J ends were trimmed by 0 bases and 6 bases, with 8 bases remaining between them. This CDR3 comprises 14 residues. Per the germline V gene, CDR1 is ENHRY and CDR2 is SYGVKD. Here the CDR3 DNA reads TGTGCCATCAGTGAGTCACCCCTTCCCGGGGAGCTGTTTTTT. Protein: CAISESPLPGELFF.

This chain joins TRBV7-2 and TRBJ2-7; tentative D call: TRBD2 (5 bases). V lost 5 bases and J 7 bases, leaving 12 bases between the germline ends. The CDR3 totals 12 residues. Per the germline V gene, CDR1 is SGHTA and CDR2 is FQGNSA. This CDR3 is CASSLRRREQYF. CDR3 coding DNA: TGTGCCAGCAGCCTTCGGAGGCGGGAGCAGTACTTC.

CDR3 amino acids: CASSQEPTVPNYGYTF. For the CDR3, the DNA is TGCGCCAGCAGCCAAGAGCCCACAGTACCTAACTATGGCTACACCTTC. The chain combines TRBV4-1 with TRBJ1-2; D remains ambiguous. Germline values: CDR1 MGHRA, CDR2 YSYEKL. This CDR3 region has 16 residues. Trimming stripped 0 bases from V and 0 bases from J, with 11 bases between.

This clone has only a few counts. V usage is TRBV27 and J usage is TRBJ2-7; 7 bases line up with TRBD1. Per germline, CDR1 MNHEY and CDR2 SMNVEV (reference sequence). After removal of 4 bases from V and 7 bases from J, the junction contained 10 bases not matched to a gene. The CDR3 runs to 14 residues. CDR3 amino acids: CASSSRGQLSEQYF. The CDR3 nucleotides read TGTGCCAGCAGTTCACGGGGACAGCTCAGTGAGCAGTACTTC.

The rearrangement uses TRBV19 and TRBJ2-2, with D unresolved. Per germline, CDR1 LNHDA and CDR2 SQIVND (reference sequence). V was shortened by 4 bases and J by 0 bases, with 9 bases between the two germline ends. The CDR3 runs to 15 residues. CDR3 coding DNA: TGTGCCAGTAGTAAAGGCAGTACGAACACCGGGGAGCTGTTTTTT. Amino acid sequence: CASSKGSTNTGELFF.

This clone has just one count. One junction end disagrees with the germline gene, perhaps due to a read error. The rearrangement uses TRBV7-2 and TRBJ2-7; 7 nucleotides match TRBD1. The germline gives CDR1 SGHTA, CDR2 FQGNSA. CDR3 length equals 14 residues. CDR3 loop: CAGSPRQGTYEQYF. CDR3 DNA: TGTGCCGGCAGCCCCCGACAGGGCACCTACGAGCAGTACTTC.

This chain connects TRBV5-3 to TRBJ1-2; D is ambiguous. TRBV5-3 is an ORF; its function is uncertain. The CDR3 has 18 amino acids. V lost 0 bases and J 0 bases, leaving 18 bases between the germline ends. The CDR3 region is CARSLERELPTPNYGYTF. For the CDR3, the DNA is TGTGCCAGAAGCTTGGAACGGGAACTCCCCACCCCTAACTATGGCTACACCTTC.

J is TRBJ1-1 and V is TRBV11-3; D unresolved. Trimming took 5 bases from V and 0 from J, leaving 7 bases between them. CDR3 size: 13 residues. Germline CDR1 is SGHNT and CDR2 is YENEEA. CDR3 bases: TGTGCCAGCAGCCCTGGACTGAACACTGAAGCTTTCTTT. Protein product: CASSPGLNTEAFF.

J is TRBJ2-5 and V is TRBV7-6; D is undetermined. The CDR3 extends over 15 amino acids. Trimming took off 2 bases at V and 5 bases at J, with 15 bases between the two ends. Germline V gives CDR1 SGHVS, CDR2 FNYEAQ. CDR3 bases: TGTGCCAGCAGCTTATCCGGGTCCGACGGGGAGACCCAGTACTTC. Translation gives CASSLSGSDGETQYF.

The genes are TRBV6-6 and TRBJ2-3; 9 nucleotides match TRBD1. The CDR3 has 15 amino acids. Germline V gene lookup returns CDR1 MNHNY and CDR2 SVGAGI (reference sequence). With 2 bases clipped from V and 11 bases from J, the junction kept 11 bases outside the gene matches. CDR3 sequence: CASSYPDRGVWGQYF. The DNA for the CDR3 is TGTGCCAGCAGTTACCCCGACAGGGGGGTATGGGGGCAGTATTTT.

The chain couples TRBV2 to TRBJ1-4; D is ambiguous. CDR1 SNHLY and CDR2 FYNNEI come from the germline V gene. V gave up 8 bases and J gave up 6 bases, with 7 bases separating them. There are 11 residues in the CDR3. DNA of the CDR3: TGTGCCAGCCACGGGGATGAAAAACTGTTTTTT. Its protein product is CASHGDEKLFF.

The chain has TRBV10-1 and TRBJ1-1; TRBD1 might be the D (6 bases). Germline loops: CDR1 WNHNN, CDR2 SYGVQD (reference sequence). V lost 5 bases to trimming and J lost 5 bases, with 12 bases between them. The CDR3 has 13 amino acids. CDR3 DNA sequence: TGCGCCAGCAGTCAAGGGGGTTGGACTGAAGCTTTCTTT. Translated: CASSQGGWTEAFF.

The chain joins TRBV7-2 to TRBJ1-3, with 9 bases that match TRBD1. Germline-derived CDR1 and CDR2 are SGHTA and FQGNSA. The CDR3 extends over 15 amino acids. V lost 4 bases to trimming and J lost 7 bases; unmatched junction nucleotides: 8. The CDR3 sequence is CASSSHRGQRNTIYF. The DNA for the CDR3 is TGTGCCAGCAGCTCCCACAGGGGGCAGCGGAACACCATATATTTT.

This clone was recorded a few times. The V gene is TRBV27, the J gene TRBJ2-1, with TRBD2 matching over 15 bases. This CDR3 spans 17 amino acids. Germline V gives CDR1 MNHEY, CDR2 SMNVEV (reference sequence). The junction had 6 bases not matched to a gene; V was cut back by 3 bases and J by 6 bases. The DNA of the CDR3 is TGTGCCAGCAGTTTTGGGGGACTAGCGGGGGGAACCAATGAGCAGTTCTTC. It encodes CASSFGGLAGGTNEQFF.

This chain links TRBV5-1 with TRBJ2-3, with D possibly TRBD1 on 5 matching bases. V was clipped by 4 bases and J by 0 bases, with 12 bases between them. Germline V gene sequence: CDR1 SGHRS, CDR2 YFSETQ. The CDR3 totals 15 residues. CDR3 in amino acids: CASSLGVSSTDTQYF. CDR3 in DNA: TGCGCCAGCAGCCTAGGGGTTTCTAGCACAGATACGCAGTATTTT.

The rearrangement joins TRBV6-6 to TRBJ2-1; tentatively, D is TRBD1 (6 bases). The length of the CDR3 is 13 residues. V dropped 6 bases and J dropped 5 bases, with 11 bases sitting between them. Germline values: CDR1 MNHNY, CDR2 SVGAGI (reference sequence). The CDR3 nucleotides read TGTGCCAGCAGACGACAGGAAAACAATGAGCAGTTCTTC. Translating gives CASRRQENNEQFF.

This sequence joins TRBV6-1 and TRBJ2-1; 7 nucleotides agree with TRBD2. CDR1 is MNHNS, CDR2 SASEGT, per germline. This CDR3 region has 15 residues. The ends lost 2 bases at V and 6 bases at J; junction bases unmatched: 7. The CDR3 coding sequence is TGTGCCAGCAGTGAACTAGGCGGGGGTTTCAATGAGCAGTTCTTC. This sequence encodes CASSELGGGFNEQFF.

A note on this clone: One junction end does not reproduce the germline sequence, and a read error may be involved. The J gene is TRBJ1-2, the V gene TRBV20-1; D uncertain. The CDR3 length is 10 residues. CDR1 and CDR2 from the germline V gene are DFQATT and SNEGSKA (reference sequence). The CDR3 spells CSASPLDGNF. Here the CDR3 DNA reads TGCAGTGCATCCCCTCTGGACGGTAACTTC.

This rearrangement joins TRBV5-1 to TRBJ2-3; 10 bases match TRBD1. V was pared by 0 bases and J by 2 bases, with 3 bases of the junction left unmatched. Germline CDR1 SGHRS, CDR2 YFSETQ. The CDR3 loop spans 16 amino acids. The CDR3 loop is CASSLAGTGATDTQYF. In nucleotides, the CDR3 is TGCGCCAGCAGCTTGGCTGGGACAGGGGCCACAGATACGCAGTATTTT.

The chain employs TRBV5-1 and TRBJ2-7; no clear D. The CDR3 runs 14 residues. CDR1 and CDR2 (germline): SGHRS, YFSETQ. Trimming stripped 4 bases from V and 5 bases from J, with 16 bases between. The CDR3 region has the DNA TGCGCCAGCAGCGATCATGTGGGCAGAAACGAGCAGTACTTC. Its translation: CASSDHVGRNEQYF.

This chain links TRBV5-8 with TRBJ1-1; D perhaps matches TRBD1 (6 bases). Looked up from germline, CDR1 is SGHTS and CDR2 is YDEGEE. V lost 9 bases to trimming and J lost 5 bases, with 14 bases between them. The CDR3 is made up of 12 amino acids. The CDR3 DNA is TGTGCCACCTGGGGGGGGGCAACTGAAGCTTTCTTT. Protein product: CATWGGATEAFF.

Notes on this clone: This same CDR3 is encoded by further DNA sequences in the sample. The chain combines TRBV7-3 with TRBJ2-7; a weak D match, TRBD1 (6 bases). There are 14 residues in the CDR3. The germline V gene has CDR1 SGHTA and CDR2 FQGTGA. Trimming removed 3 bases at V and 6 bases at J, with 15 bases between. CDR3 amino acids: CASSFRDKSSEQYF. DNA for the CDR3: TGTGCCAGCAGCTTCCGGGACAAGAGCTCCGAGCAGTACTTC.

The chain combines TRBV7-2 with TRBJ2-7; D is unresolved. Trimming took off 4 bases at V and 0 bases at J, with 13 bases between the two ends. This CDR3 is built from 15 residues. Germline loops: CDR1 SGHTA, CDR2 FQGNSA. CDR3 sequence (DNA): TGTGCCAGCAGCTCAGCCTCGGGCGGCTCCTACGAGCAGTACTTC. Translation gives CASSSASGGSYEQYF.